Below are 16 T cell receptor beta chains sequenced from a single sample in a study of cytomegalovirus exposure and HLA in healthy donors. The PCR made use of 60 Vbeta and 13 Jbeta primers. Repertoires were generated with immunoSEQ multiplex PCR, while TCRdb's copy carries only in-frame clones and drops some. The sample lists more than 150,000 clones; 78% were seen once. Sequenced sample: PBMCs. Receptors originate from a woman aged 50 to 65 in good health and CMV-seropositive.

The chain joins TRBV4-3 to TRBJ2-1, with 8 bases matching TRBD1. The CDR3 length is 15 residues. The V gene's germline CDR1 is LGHNA and CDR2 YSLEER. The V segment lost 4 bases and the J segment 9 bases; nucleotides outside the gene matches: 11. CDR3 residues: CASSRGSRGPSEQFF. DNA of the CDR3: TGCGCCAGCAGCCGGGGAAGCAGGGGGCCATCTGAGCAGTTCTTC.

V usage is TRBV5-4 and J usage is TRBJ1-2; 8 bases align to TRBD1. Trimming at V came to 4 bases and at J to 3 bases, leaving 5 bases not matched to a gene. CDR1 SGHNT and CDR2 YYREEE come from the germline V gene (reference sequence). There are 14 residues in the CDR3. CDR3 sequence: CASSAPTGDYGYTF. CDR3 bases: TGTGCCAGCAGCGCACCGACAGGGGACTATGGCTACACCTTC.

V and J are TRBV7-2 and TRBJ2-1, with D possibly TRBD1 on 6 matching bases. Per germline, CDR1 SGHTA and CDR2 FQGNSA. This CDR3 spans 17 amino acids. Trimming stripped 0 bases from V and 3 bases from J, with 15 bases between. This CDR3 reads CASSLAVGAPFYNEQFF. Here the CDR3 DNA reads TGTGCCAGCAGCTTAGCTGTGGGGGCCCCTTTCTACAATGAGCAGTTCTTC.

The chain has TRBV5-1 and TRBJ2-2; 8 bases align to TRBD2. Trimming removed 2 bases from V and 7 bases from J; junction bases left unmatched: 10. The germline V gene has CDR1 SGHRS and CDR2 YFSETQ. The CDR3 loop spans 16 amino acids. The CDR3 DNA reads as TGCGCCAGCAGCTTTTATTCGGGAGGGCCGAGCGGGGAGCTGTTTTTT. Its translation is CASSFYSGGPSGELFF.

This chain joins TRBV7-2 and TRBJ2-1; D is perhaps TRBD2 (6 bases). Per the germline V gene, CDR1 is SGHTA and CDR2 is FQGNSA. The CDR3 extends over 17 amino acids. The V end was cut by 2 bases, the J end by 0 bases, with 14 bases between. CDR3: CASSLWGGASSYNEQFF. The CDR3 DNA reads TGTGCCAGCAGCTTATGGGGCGGGGCCAGCTCCTACAATGAGCAGTTCTTC.

V gene TRBV19 combines with J gene TRBJ2-1; TRBD2 matches at 7 bases. Germline lookup yields CDR1 LNHDA and CDR2 SQIVND (reference sequence). The CDR3 has 17 amino acids. J was trimmed by 6 bases and V by 5 bases; bases with no gene match: 16. In DNA, the CDR3 is TGTGCCAGTAGTCCCTACGGAGGGAGGGAAGTTGGCAATGAGCAGTTCTTC. Translation: CASSPYGGREVGNEQFF.

This clone was seen a handful of times. The gene calls are TRBV7-2 and TRBJ1-5; D is possibly TRBD1 (6 bases). This CDR3 is built from 13 residues. Trimming stripped 5 bases from V and 5 bases from J, with 10 bases between. The germline V gene has CDR1 SGHTA and CDR2 FQGNSA. CDR3 nucleotide sequence: TGTGCCAGCAGCGCCTACAGGGATCAGCCCCAGCATTTT. Its protein is CASSAYRDQPQHF.

This clone was picked up a small number of times. The chain employs TRBV7-8 and TRBJ1-5; possible D gene TRBD1, 5 bases. Between the trimmed V and J ends, which lost 3 bases and 1 base, there was a span of 19 bases. The germline CDR1 and CDR2 sequences are SGHVS and FQNEAQ. The CDR3 length is 18 residues. DNA for the CDR3: TGTGCCAGCAGCTTGGCGAAGTCTCTAGGGGCCAGCAATCAGCCCCAGCATTTT. Its protein product is CASSLAKSLGASNQPQHF.

A few counts support this clone. An end of the junction does not agree with germline; a read error may underlie this. V usage is TRBV15 and J usage is TRBJ2-6; perhaps TRBD1 as D (5 bases). The CDR3 extends over 16 amino acids. Germline V gene data show CDR1 as LNHNV and CDR2 as YYDKDF (reference sequence). The CDR3 sequence is CATSRDRDSGANGLTF. The CDR3 DNA sequence: TGTGCCACCAGCAGAGACAGAGACTCTGGGGCCAACGGCCTGACTTTC.

V is TRBV15 and J is TRBJ2-7; tentative D call: TRBD2 (5 bases). V gave up 3 bases and J gave up 0 bases, with 12 bases separating them. The CDR3 runs 15 residues. Germline-derived CDR1 and CDR2 are LNHNV and YYDKDF (reference sequence). CDR3 coding DNA: TGTGCCACCAGCAGCCACCATACTAGCTCCTACGAGCAGTACTTC. Translated, it gives CATSSHHTSSYEQYF. The entire variable domain, with the rest obtained from reference TRBV15 and TRBJ2-7, is as follows: DAMVIQNPRYQVTQFGKPVTLSCSQTLNHNVMYWYQQKSSQAPKLLFHYYDKDFNNEADTPDNFQSRRPNTSFCFLDIRSPGLGDTAMYLCATSSHHTSSYEQYFGPGTRLTVT.

The gene calls are TRBV18 and TRBJ2-7, with 9 bases lining up with TRBD2. CDR3 length equals 15 residues. V gave up 3 bases and J gave up 4 bases; unmatched junction bases: 7. CDR1 KGHSH and CDR2 LQKENI come from the germline V gene. This chain's CDR3 is CASSPPSGADYEQYF. CDR3 DNA sequence: TGTGCCAGCTCACCTCCTAGCGGGGCGGATTACGAGCAGTACTTC.

The V and J genes are TRBV7-2 and TRBJ2-3; 8 bases are shared with TRBD2. Losses at the gene ends were 4 bases for V and 10 bases for J; bases not matched to a gene: 16. From germline, CDR1 is SGHTA and CDR2 FQGNSA. This CDR3 contains 16 residues. CDR3 protein: CASSSRLAAGGEAQYF. The CDR3, as DNA: TGTGCCAGCAGCTCCCGGCTAGCTGCGGGGGGAGAGGCGCAGTATTTT.

In this sample, this clone turned up a few times. J is TRBJ1-4 and V is TRBV5-1, with D unclear. Trimming left V 0 bases short and J 0 bases short, with 9 bases between. The V gene's germline CDR1 is SGHRS and CDR2 YFSETQ. The CDR3 length is 16 residues. The CDR3 spells CASSLEPTATNEKLFF. The DNA of the CDR3 is TGCGCCAGCAGCTTGGAGCCGACTGCAACTAATGAAAAACTGTTTTTT.

The rearrangement links TRBV7-2 to TRBJ2-7; a possible D gene is TRBD2 (5 bases). The V gene's germline CDR1 is SGHTA and CDR2 FQGNSA. The CDR3 extends over 13 amino acids. V lost 1 base and J 6 bases, leaving 10 bases between the germline ends. CDR3 bases: TGTGCCAGCAGCTTAGAATCCGCGGGCGAGCAGTACTTC. Amino acids: CASSLESAGEQYF.

This chain links TRBV19 with TRBJ1-4; 7 nucleotides agree with TRBD1. Looked up from germline, CDR1 is LNHDA and CDR2 is SQIVND (reference sequence). Unmatched junction bases numbered 10, after V lost 7 bases and J lost 11 bases. The CDR3 length is 13 residues. CDR3 nucleotide sequence: TGTGCCAGTACTCCTAGACAGGGTGGGAAACTGTTTTTT. Protein: CASTPRQGGKLFF.

This rearrangement joins TRBV7-9 to TRBJ1-2; 7 bases match TRBD1. J gave up 3 bases and V 5 bases, and 3 bases lay outside the gene matches. The CDR3 is 13 residues long. Germline V gene data show CDR1 as SEHNR and CDR2 as FQNEAQ (reference sequence). CDR3 region: CASSAGTDYGYTF. CDR3 bases: TGTGCCAGCAGCGCCGGGACAGACTATGGCTACACCTTC.